Each of the 5 T cell receptor beta chains below was sequenced from the same sample in a study of OX40 agonist ivuxolimab in advanced cancers. Library prep was done by the immunoSEQ multiplex PCR assay. The source is immuneACCESS, and TCRdb retained only in-frame sequences with V and J called. Part of the clones is not carried over; for the studies checked, unresolved V genes explain less than half of this, and the remainder is unexplained. Here the sample has 100,000 to 150,000 clones; around 93% occur a single time. Approximately 0.15% of the sample belongs to the ten largest clones. Sample: CD4+ or CD8+ T cells sorted from blood, taken in a trial of the OX40 agonist ivuxolimab. The receptors stem from an adult with an advanced solid tumor such as melanoma, head and neck, liver or kidney cancer.

This rearrangement joins TRBV5-6 to TRBJ2-7; 9 bases fit TRBD2. CDR1 is SGHDT and CDR2 is YYEEEE in the germline V gene. The CDR3 has 18 residues. Losses at the gene ends were 7 bases for V and 0 bases for J; bases not matched to a gene: 17. The CDR3 DNA reads TGTGCCAGCGGCGGGGGGGGACTCTCCCCATCCCTCTCCTACGAGCAGTACTTC. As protein: CASGGGGLSPSLSYEQYF. Full variable domain (rest looked up from reference TRBV5-6 and TRBJ2-7): DAGVTQSPTHLIKTRGQQVTLRCSPKSGHDTVSWYQQALGQGPQFIFQYYEEEERQRGNFPDRFSGHQFPNYSSELNVNALLLGDSALYLCASGGGGLSPSLSYEQYFGPGTRLTVT.

The chain has TRBV14 and TRBJ2-3, with unresolved D. CDR3 length equals 18 residues. The V gene lost 4 bases and the J gene lost 3 bases, with 23 bases spanning the gap. CDR1 is SGHDN and CDR2 is FVKESK in the germline V gene. The CDR3 nucleotides are TGTGCCAGCAGCCGTCCCTCTAAAACTTCCGGATTAACAGATACGCAGTATTTT. Its protein is CASSRPSKTSGLTDTQYF.

The V call is TRBV29-1, the J call TRBJ2-3; TRBD1 is a possible D gene (6 bases). Germline CDR1 and CDR2: SQVTM and ANQGSEA. V was clipped by 7 bases and J by 4 bases, with 21 bases between them. The CDR3 length is 15 residues. Here the CDR3 reads CSEPQQGEGADTQYF. CDR3 coding DNA: TGCAGCGAGCCGCAACAGGGTGAAGGAGCAGATACGCAGTATTTT.

This clone was observed once. The DNA of the CDR3 is TGTGCCAGCAGTCTAGACAGTAACACTGAAGCTTTCTTT. Translated: CASSLDSNTEAFF. V and J are TRBV7-9 and TRBJ1-1; D is perhaps TRBD1 (5 bases). Germline V lookup: CDR1 SEHNR, CDR2 FQNEAQ (reference sequence). V was cut by 6 bases and J by 2 bases, with 10 bases left in between. The length of the CDR3 is 13 residues.

The chain carries TRBV7-2 and TRBJ1-5; 8 positions agree with TRBD1. This CDR3 comprises 15 residues. CDR1 is SGHTA, CDR2 FQGNSA, per germline. The trim removed 1 base at V and 6 bases at J, leaving 5 bases unmatched. The CDR3 DNA follows: TGTGCCAGCAGCTTAGGACAGGGGATGGGTCAGCCCCAGCATTTT. Protein product: CASSLGQGMGQPQHF.